Below are 15 T cell receptor beta chains sequenced from a single sample in a study of OX40 agonist ivuxolimab in advanced cancers. Measured with immunoSEQ multiplex PCR; TCRdb has only the in-frame clones, and not every one. This sample carries tens of thousands of clones, 83% of them seen once, and the ten largest clones take around 3.4%. The specimen was CD4+ or CD8+ T cells sorted from blood, collected in a trial of the OX40 agonist ivuxolimab. Source of these receptors: an adult with an advanced solid tumor such as melanoma, head and neck, liver or kidney cancer.

The rearrangement uses TRBV7-9 and TRBJ1-5; TRBD1 aligns across 10 bases. This CDR3 region has 17 residues. The trim removed 1 base at V and 6 bases at J, leaving 9 bases unmatched. Per the germline V gene, CDR1 is SEHNR and CDR2 is FQNEAQ (reference sequence). The CDR3 DNA reads TGTGCCAGCAGCTTAGAGTATGGGACAGGGGTTAGTCAGCCCCAGCATTTT. Translated: CASSLEYGTGVSQPQHF.

The chain has TRBV28 and TRBJ2-3, with D perhaps given as TRBD1 or TRBD2 (5 bases each). Germline V gene data show CDR1 as MDHEN and CDR2 as SYDVKM. V gave up 8 bases and J gave up 2 bases, with 14 bases separating them. This CDR3 contains 14 residues. The CDR3: CASLRDDPTDTQYF. The CDR3 nucleotides are TGTGCCAGCCTCAGGGACGATCCCACAGATACGCAGTATTTT.

The chain combines TRBV28 with TRBJ1-2; D is unresolved. This CDR3 has 13 amino acids. Germline V gene sequence: CDR1 MDHEN, CDR2 SYDVKM. The V and J ends lost 2 bases and 8 bases respectively, with 12 bases between them. CDR3 residues: CASSLEGRRGYTF. The CDR3 coding sequence is TGTGCCAGCAGTTTAGAAGGGCGCAGAGGCTACACCTTC.

The chain is built from TRBV7-9 and TRBJ2-3; D not certain. V lost 9 bases to trimming and J lost 5 bases, with 6 bases between them. Looked up from germline, CDR1 is SEHNR and CDR2 is FQNEAQ (reference sequence). This CDR3 region has 10 residues. The DNA of the CDR3 is TGTGCCAGTGAGAGAGATACGCAGTATTTT. It encodes CASERDTQYF.

This rearrangement joins TRBV6-5 to TRBJ1-2; TRBD1 matches 9 bases. J was trimmed by 9 bases and V by 4 bases; bases with no gene match: 3. The V gene's germline CDR1 is MNHEY and CDR2 SVGAGI. CDR3 length: 12 amino acids. CDR3 residues: CASSLGQGSYTF. The CDR3 region has the DNA TGTGCCAGCAGTTTGGGACAGGGAAGCTACACCTTC.

The rearrangement uses TRBV30 and TRBJ2-5; 9 nucleotides line up with TRBD2. The CDR3 extends over 14 amino acids. V was pared by 2 bases and J by 5 bases, with 6 bases of the junction left unmatched. Germline V gene lookup returns CDR1 GTSNPN and CDR2 SVGIG (reference sequence). DNA for the CDR3: TGTGCCTGGAGTACGACTAGCGGTGGTGAGACCCAGTACTTC. Amino acid sequence: CAWSTTSGGETQYF.

The V and J genes are TRBV29-1 and TRBJ2-7, with 7 bases lining up with TRBD2. Trimming at V came to 1 base and at J to 6 bases, leaving 3 bases not matched to a gene. The CDR3 is 12 residues long. CDR1 and CDR2 from the germline V gene are SQVTM and ANQGSEA. The CDR3 spells CSVEGAGIEQYF. In nucleotides, the CDR3 is TGCAGCGTTGAAGGAGCGGGGATCGAGCAGTACTTC.

This clone was seen more than once but under ten times. The chain is built from TRBV2 and TRBJ1-3; no definite D call. The length of the CDR3 is 15 residues. Germline CDR1 reads SNHLY; CDR2 reads FYNNEI. Trimming took 1 base from V and 0 from J, leaving 7 bases between them. CDR3 loop: CASSEDTNSGNTIYF. CDR3 DNA: TGTGCCAGCAGTGAAGACACGAACTCTGGAAACACCATATATTTT. Based on the CDR3 plus reference TRBV2 and TRBJ1-3, the full variable domain is EPEVTQTPSHQVTQMGQEVILRCVPISNHLYFYWYRQILGQKVEFLVSFYNNEISEKSEIFDDQFSVERPDGSNFTLKIRSTKLEDSAMYFCASSEDTNSGNTIYFGEGSWLTVV.

V is TRBV12-2 and J is TRBJ1-2; TRBD1, the table's D call, was not compared with the DNA. TRBV12-2 is an annotated pseudogene. CDR3 size: 17 residues. DNA of the CDR3: TGTGCAAGTCGCTCTCGTCCCGGGACAGGGGTCGGCTATGGCTACACCTTC. This codes for CASRSRPGTGVGYGYTF.

The gene calls are TRBV18 and TRBJ1-1; D ambiguous. CDR3 length equals 15 residues. Germline lookup yields CDR1 KGHSH and CDR2 LQKENI. V was shortened by 3 bases and J by 3 bases, with 14 bases between the two germline ends. The CDR3 region is CASSPVEGFDTEAFF. CDR3 bases: TGTGCCAGCTCACCGGTTGAAGGGTTCGACACTGAAGCTTTCTTT.

The chain has TRBV28 and TRBJ2-7; D possibly corresponds to TRBD2 (5 bases). In germline, CDR1 is MDHEN, CDR2 SYDVKM. Trimming pared 3 bases from V and 6 bases from J, leaving 15 bases between. The CDR3 has 14 residues. The CDR3 DNA follows: TGTGCCAGCAGTTTTCCCGCGGGCGACGGCGAGCAGTACTTC. This codes for CASSFPAGDGEQYF.

The gene calls are TRBV19 and TRBJ1-6; 7 bases align to TRBD1. CDR1 and CDR2 from the germline V gene are LNHDA and SQIVND (reference sequence). The CDR3 consists of 13 residues. J gave up 8 bases and V 5 bases, and 3 bases lay outside the gene matches. The CDR3 sequence: CASSLRGDSPLHF. The CDR3 region has the DNA TGTGCCAGTAGTCTCAGGGGGGATTCACCCCTCCACTTT.

There are a few counts of this clone. This chain links TRBV19 with TRBJ1-4; 11 nucleotides line up with TRBD1. Germline-derived CDR1 and CDR2 are LNHDA and SQIVND (reference sequence). The CDR3 sequence is 15 residues long. J lost 6 bases, V lost 9 bases, and 9 bases had no gene match. The CDR3 bases are TGTGCCAGCCTTGCCAGGACAGGGGGCGATGAAAAACTGTTTTTT. Translating it yields CASLARTGGDEKLFF.

The chain couples TRBV18 to TRBJ2-7; D possibly corresponds to TRBD1 (5 bases). CDR3 length equals 14 residues. Germline V gene lookup returns CDR1 KGHSH and CDR2 LQKENI. Trimming removed 1 base from V and 3 bases from J, with 10 bases in between. The CDR3: CASSPLDSFYEQYF. The CDR3 bases are TGTGCCAGCTCACCACTTGACAGCTTCTACGAGCAGTACTTC.

CDR3 sequence reads: CASSLESRIVHSGANVLTF. The CDR3 region has the DNA TGTGCCAGCAGCTTGGAGAGTCGGATCGTCCACTCTGGGGCCAACGTCCTGACTTTC. V and J are TRBV5-4 and TRBJ2-6; D unresolved. Trimming left V 0 bases short and J 0 bases short, with 16 bases between. In germline, CDR1 is SGHNT, CDR2 YYREEE (reference sequence). The CDR3 is made up of 19 amino acids.